The TCR beta chain under discussion was sequenced for a study of tumor and adjacent non-tumor tissue in lung cancer. Study in general: Around 4.2 million productive TCRbeta reads were obtained per sample on average. Findings and caveats of the study: Tumor repertoires had a smaller top 100 clone share than normal lung. Significantly higher TCR diversity was found in tumor than normal lung.

On this clonotype itself: No antigen is known for it. One junction end disagrees with the germline gene, perhaps due to a read error.

The library came from three nested PCR rounds adapted from ARM-PCR protocols. TCRdb analysed the multiplex PCR reads with MiXCR anew, one entry per CDR3 protein. The data contain 81,000 or so distinct CDR3 sequences, roughly 80% of them singletons. The template was RNA from unsorted bulk tissue. This non-tumor lung sample came from over 3 cm beyond the tumor edge. Donors were chemotherapy-naive, newly diagnosed lung cancer surgical patients in China, August–late 2014. The germline gives CDR1 SGHNT, CDR2 YENEEA. This CDR3 has 16 amino acids. The sequenced sample was distant non-tumor lung tissue. The chain links TRBV11-3 to TRBJ1-2; possible D gene TRBD1, 5 bases. The receptor was derived from a man aged 60 to 75 with non-small cell lung cancer. The CDR3 reads CASSLEGRGVIYGHTF. As DNA, the CDR3 is TGTGCCAGCAGCTTAGAGGGACGAGGGGTCATCTATGGCCACACCTTC.